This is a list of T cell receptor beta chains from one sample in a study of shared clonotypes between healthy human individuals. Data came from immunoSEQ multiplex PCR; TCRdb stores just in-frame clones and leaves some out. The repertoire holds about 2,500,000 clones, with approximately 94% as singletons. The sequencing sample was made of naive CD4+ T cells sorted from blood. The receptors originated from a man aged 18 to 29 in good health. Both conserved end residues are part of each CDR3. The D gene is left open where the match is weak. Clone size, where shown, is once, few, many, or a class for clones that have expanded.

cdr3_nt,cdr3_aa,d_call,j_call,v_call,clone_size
TGTGCCAGTAGTAGAGAATCCGGGACAGGGAATCAGCCCCAGCATTTT,CASSRESGTGNQPQHF,TRBD1,TRBJ1-5,TRBV19,few
TGTGCCAGCAGTGAATGGGCCAGCGGGTACACCTACAATGAGCAGTTCTTC,CASSEWASGYTYNEQFF,.,TRBJ2-1,TRBV6-1,.
TGTGCCAGCAGCGATACCGGGGGGTCGTTTAGCACAGATACGCAGTATTTT,CASSDTGGSFSTDTQYF,TRBD2,TRBJ2-3,TRBV5-4,.
TGTGCCAGCAGTTCCCCGGGGTGGGGGGCTGGAAACACCATATATTTT,CASSSPGWGAGNTIYF,.,TRBJ1-3,TRBV28,.
TGTGCCAGCAGCAAAACCCCAGGGGACTTCTGGGAGACCCAGTACTTC,CASSKTPGDFWETQYF,.,TRBJ2-5,TRBV5-4,.
TGCGCCAGCAGCTTGGGAGGGGACAGGCAGTACTTC,CASSLGGDRQYF,TRBD1,TRBJ2-7,TRBV5-1,once
TGCGCCAGCGGGGGGACACCCAACACTGAAGCTTTCTTT,CASGGTPNTEAFF,.,TRBJ1-1,TRBV4-1,few
TGTGCCAGCAGCTTAGATAGGGCAGCCGGCGAGCAGTACTTC,CASSLDRAAGEQYF,.,TRBJ2-7,TRBV11-2,.
TGCGCCAGCAGCTTCGGGGGGTTCTCCTACAATGAGCAGTTCTTC,CASSFGGFSYNEQFF,TRBD2,TRBJ2-1,TRBV5-1,.
TGTGCCAGTAGTATGACAGGGCAGAATGAGCAGTTCTTC,CASSMTGQNEQFF,TRBD1,TRBJ2-1,TRBV19,.
TGTGCCAGCAGTTACTCCGGGACATCTAATTCACCCCTCCACTTT,CASSYSGTSNSPLHF,.,TRBJ1-6,TRBV6-5,.
TGTGCCGGTGACGCGGGGTTCCAAGAGACCCAGTACTTC,CAGDAGFQETQYF,.,TRBJ2-5,TRBV2,.
TGTGCCAGCAGCTTAAACTACTACAATGAGCAGTTCTTC,CASSLNYYNEQFF,.,TRBJ2-1,TRBV7-2,.
TGCGCCAGCAGTGAACGGTTCTCCGGGGAGCTGTTTTTT,CASSERFSGELFF,.,TRBJ2-2,TRBV10-1,.
TGTGCCAGCTCAGCGGGACAGTTGAACACTGAAGCTTTCTTT,CASSAGQLNTEAFF,TRBD1,TRBJ1-1,TRBV18,.
TGTGCCAGCAGGTCCGAGGGGGCTCGGGATGGCTACACCTTC,CASRSEGARDGYTF,TRBD1,TRBJ1-2,TRBV5-6,.
TGTGCCAGCAGCCCCGCGCCGACTAACCAAGAGACCCAGTACTTC,CASSPAPTNQETQYF,.,TRBJ2-5,TRBV9,.
TGTGCCAGCAGTGAATTAGGGAACTATGGCTACACCTTC,CASSELGNYGYTF,.,TRBJ1-2,TRBV25-1,once
TGTGCCAGCTCACCCCCTAGCACTTCAGATACGCAGTATTTT,CASSPPSTSDTQYF,.,TRBJ2-3,TRBV18,.
TGTGCCAGCAGTTTTTACTCGCAGGCAGGGGACATCAGCTATGGCTACACCTTC,CASSFYSQAGDISYGYTF,.,TRBJ1-2,TRBV28,.
TGTGCCAGCAGCTTAGACCTCCTGGGCAACGAGCAGTACTTC,CASSLDLLGNEQYF,.,TRBJ2-7,TRBV11-2,.
TGTGCCAGCAGCTTACAGGTCAGGGAGACCCAGTACTTC,CASSLQVRETQYF,.,TRBJ2-5,TRBV11-3,.